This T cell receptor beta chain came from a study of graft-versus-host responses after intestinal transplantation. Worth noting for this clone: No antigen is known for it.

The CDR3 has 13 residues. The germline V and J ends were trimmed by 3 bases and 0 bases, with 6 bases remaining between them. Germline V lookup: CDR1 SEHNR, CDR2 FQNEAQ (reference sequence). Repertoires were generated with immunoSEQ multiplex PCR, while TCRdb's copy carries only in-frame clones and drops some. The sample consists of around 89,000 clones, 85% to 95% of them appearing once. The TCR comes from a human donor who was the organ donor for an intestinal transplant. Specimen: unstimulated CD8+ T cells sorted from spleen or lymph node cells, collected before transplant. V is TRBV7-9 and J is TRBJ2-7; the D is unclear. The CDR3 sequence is CASSLYSSYEQYF. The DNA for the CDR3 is TGTGCCAGCAGCTTGTACAGCTCCTACGAGCAGTACTTC.